This is a list of T cell receptor beta chains from one sample in a study of T cell responses to AZD1222 COVID-19 vaccine. Assay used: immunoSEQ multiplex PCR; TCRdb lists only in-frame clones, some missing. The table shows 100,000 to 150,000 clones, with 86% occurring only once. This specimen was peripheral blood, taken on day 0 of AZD1222 vaccination. The origin of the receptors is an adult in good health. CDR3s include the opening cysteine and the closing phenylalanine or tryptophan. Each record gives: clone size, V gene, J gene, CDR3 protein. Not all rows give a size; the values are once, few, many and, for expanded clones, a class.

clone_size: -
v_call: TRBV7-9
j_call: TRBJ1-1
cdr3_aa: CASSRHTPNTEAFF

clone_size: -
v_call: TRBV6-2/TRBV6-3
j_call: TRBJ2-7
cdr3_aa: CASSSRLAGSYEQYF

clone_size: few
v_call: TRBV5-1
j_call: TRBJ2-7
cdr3_aa: CASSPGLAGGGEQYF

clone_size: -
v_call: TRBV18
j_call: TRBJ1-5
cdr3_aa: CASSPIGTGNRWSNQPQHF

clone_size: -
v_call: TRBV3-1/TRBV3-2
j_call: TRBJ2-7
cdr3_aa: CASSQGVSGSVYEQYF

clone_size: -
v_call: TRBV6-5
j_call: TRBJ2-7
cdr3_aa: CASSTPRKRGEQYF

clone_size: -
v_call: TRBV27
j_call: TRBJ1-2
cdr3_aa: CASSLRFGTVYTF

clone_size: once
v_call: TRBV5-5
j_call: TRBJ1-1
cdr3_aa: CASSLVRTEAFF

clone_size: few
v_call: TRBV6-4
j_call: TRBJ2-1
cdr3_aa: CASSEMGDGREQFF

clone_size: -
v_call: TRBV18
j_call: TRBJ2-2
cdr3_aa: CASSRYPEVGQTNTGELFF

clone_size: -
v_call: TRBV5-4
j_call: TRBJ2-7
cdr3_aa: CASSATGTSGSRRSYEQYF

clone_size: -
v_call: TRBV29-1
j_call: TRBJ2-3
cdr3_aa: CSVGTPLITDTQYF

clone_size: -
v_call: TRBV10-3
j_call: TRBJ1-1
cdr3_aa: CAISESLELDTEAFF

clone_size: few
v_call: TRBV11-2
j_call: TRBJ1-3
cdr3_aa: CASSLESWDTIYF

clone_size: -
v_call: TRBV28
j_call: TRBJ1-3
cdr3_aa: CASSLDGSRGQGNTIYF

clone_size: -
v_call: TRBV6-5
j_call: TRBJ2-3
cdr3_aa: CASSHGLADTDTQYF

clone_size: -
v_call: TRBV29-1
j_call: TRBJ2-7
cdr3_aa: CSVGQGGYEQYF

clone_size: once
v_call: TRBV19
j_call: TRBJ2-1
cdr3_aa: CASSRETYNEQFF